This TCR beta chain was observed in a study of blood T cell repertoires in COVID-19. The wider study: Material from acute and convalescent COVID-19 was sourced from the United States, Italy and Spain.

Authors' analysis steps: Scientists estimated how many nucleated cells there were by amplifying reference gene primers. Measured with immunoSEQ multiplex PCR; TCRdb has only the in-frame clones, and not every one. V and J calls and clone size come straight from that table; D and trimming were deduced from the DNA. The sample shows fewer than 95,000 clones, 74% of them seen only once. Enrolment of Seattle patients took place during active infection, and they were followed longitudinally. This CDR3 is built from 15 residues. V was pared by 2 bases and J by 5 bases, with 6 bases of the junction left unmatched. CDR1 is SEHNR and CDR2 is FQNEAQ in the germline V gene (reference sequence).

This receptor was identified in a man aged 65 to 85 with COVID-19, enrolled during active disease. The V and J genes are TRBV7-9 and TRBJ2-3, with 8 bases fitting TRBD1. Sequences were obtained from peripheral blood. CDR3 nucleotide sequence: TGTGCCAGCAGCTTACCGGACAGGGTTGGAGATACGCAGTATTTT. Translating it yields CASSLPDRVGDTQYF.